The 18 T cell receptor beta chains below come from one sample, sequenced in a study of T cell changes during pregnancy in multiple sclerosis. Profiling relied on immunoSEQ multiplex PCR, and the TCRdb table lists in-frame clones only, not all of them. The table has roughly 68,000 clones, about 90% seen once; the top ten hold 1.1% to 1.5%. Sequenced material: peripheral blood, taken in the second trimester of pregnancy. The receptor source for this set is a female donor in good health, enrolled as a control in a pregnancy study.

V usage is TRBV5-1 and J usage is TRBJ2-7, with 7 bases lining up with TRBD2. Germline V gives CDR1 SGHRS, CDR2 YFSETQ. The V segment lost 3 bases and the J segment 2 bases; nucleotides outside the gene matches: 8. CDR3 length: 15 residues. The CDR3, as DNA: TGCGCCAGCAGCTCGGCCGGGACTAACGCCTACGAGCAGTACTTC. Its protein is CASSSAGTNAYEQYF.

The chain recombines TRBV30 with TRBJ2-7; TRBD2 agrees at 7 bases. Germline values: CDR1 GTSNPN, CDR2 SVGIG (reference sequence). V lost 3 bases to trimming and J lost 2 bases; unmatched junction nucleotides: 4. This CDR3 is 13 amino acids long. CDR3 nucleotides: TGTGCCTGGAGCGTCGCGGGGGCCTACGAGCAGTACTTC. This gives the protein CAWSVAGAYEQYF.

The V gene is TRBV9, the J gene TRBJ2-1; no clear D. The CDR3 has 12 amino acids. V was clipped by 6 bases and J by 8 bases, with 12 bases between them. Looked up from germline, CDR1 is SGDLS and CDR2 is YYNGEE. The CDR3: CASTSGIDEQFF. In DNA, the CDR3 is TGTGCCAGCACCTCGGGTATCGATGAGCAGTTCTTC.

CDR3 in DNA: TGTGCCAGCAGCTTGGAACAGGGAGAGACCCAGTACTTC. Protein: CASSLEQGETQYF. The gene calls are TRBV5-4 and TRBJ2-5; weak D call: TRBD1 (6 bases). The CDR3 loop spans 13 amino acids. Germline V gene sequence: CDR1 SGHNT, CDR2 YYREEE (reference sequence). Trimming cost V 0 bases and J 4 bases, with 7 bases left between them. Combining the CDR3 with reference TRBV5-4 and TRBJ2-5 gives the whole variable domain ETGVTQSPTHLIKTRGQQVTLRCSSQSGHNTVSWYQQALGQGPQFIFQYYREEENGRGNFPPRFSGLQFPNYSSELNVNALELDDSALYLCASSLEQGETQYFGPGTRLLVL.

The V call is TRBV9, the J call TRBJ2-2, with TRBD2 matching 7 bases. The CDR3 sequence is 17 residues long. Germline V CDR1 and CDR2: SGDLS, YYNGEE. The trim removed 5 bases at V and 2 bases at J, leaving 12 bases unmatched. CDR3 region: CASRREWGGTNTGELFF. DNA for the CDR3: TGTGCCAGCAGAAGAGAGTGGGGGGGGACCAACACCGGGGAGCTGTTTTTT.

The CDR3 nucleotides read TGTGCCAGCAGTTATCCTAGCGGCCAAGAGACCCAGTACTTC. This translates into CASSYPSGQETQYF. The chain couples TRBV6-5 to TRBJ2-5; TRBD2 aligns across 7 bases. This CDR3 contains 14 residues. Germline loops: CDR1 MNHEY, CDR2 SVGAGI. V shed 3 bases, J shed 1 base, and the junction held 2 bases outside the gene matches.

The chain joins TRBV4-2 to TRBJ2-3, with 9 bases aligning to TRBD1. CDR3 size: 17 residues. Trimming cost V 0 bases and J 3 bases; bases outside gene matches: 7. Germline V lookup: CDR1 LGHNA, CDR2 YNFKEQ. CDR3 amino acids: CASSQDLPGQGTDTQYF. CDR3 DNA: TGTGCCAGCAGCCAAGATCTTCCGGGACAGGGTACAGATACGCAGTATTTT.

V gene TRBV7-9 combines with J gene TRBJ2-2, with TRBD1 identical over 7 bases. This CDR3 contains 16 residues. Germline V gene sequence: CDR1 SEHNR, CDR2 FQNEAQ (reference sequence). The junction had 9 bases not matched to a gene; V was cut back by 4 bases and J by 4 bases. CDR3 protein: CASSSDRVRSTGELFF. CDR3 sequence (DNA): TGTGCCAGCAGCTCCGACAGGGTGCGTTCCACCGGGGAGCTGTTTTTT.

The rearrangement joins TRBV4-2 to TRBJ2-3, with no clear D. Germline CDR1 and CDR2: LGHNA and YNFKEQ. CDR3 length equals 17 residues. Deletions cut 0 bases from V and 5 bases from J, with 18 bases between. This CDR3 is CASSQDWVAAIGDTQYF. CDR3 nucleotides: TGTGCCAGCAGCCAAGATTGGGTGGCGGCCATCGGAGATACGCAGTATTTT.

The chain has TRBV5-6 and TRBJ2-7; D is possibly TRBD1 (6 bases). CDR1 and CDR2 from the germline V gene are SGHDT and YYEEEE. The CDR3 runs to 14 residues. The V and J ends lost 0 bases and 5 bases respectively, with 12 bases between them. The CDR3 reads CASSLDRALNEQYF. The CDR3 DNA reads as TGTGCCAGCAGCTTGGACAGGGCGCTGAACGAGCAGTACTTC.

This clone was observed a single time. The chain employs TRBV6-5 and TRBJ1-2; TRBD1 is a possible D gene (5 bases). Germline CDR1 and CDR2: MNHEY and SVGAGI. The ends were cut back, 6 bases at V and 4 bases at J, with 15 bases in the middle. The CDR3 spans 14 residues. For the CDR3, the DNA is TGTGCCAGCAGCCCGACCCAGGGTGGCTATGGCTACACCTTC. It encodes CASSPTQGGYGYTF.

V gene TRBV7-2 combines with J gene TRBJ2-7, with 13 bases that match TRBD2. The CDR3 consists of 16 residues. Germline values: CDR1 SGHTA, CDR2 FQGNSA. Unmatched junction bases numbered 3, after V lost 2 bases and J lost 2 bases. The CDR3: CASSLTSGRATYEQYF. CDR3 nucleotide sequence: TGTGCCAGCAGCTTAACTAGCGGGAGGGCTACCTACGAGCAGTACTTC.

J is TRBJ1-2 and V is TRBV19, with D unclear. V lost 6 bases and J 4 bases, leaving 9 bases between the germline ends. From germline, CDR1 is LNHDA and CDR2 SQIVND (reference sequence). The CDR3 length is 12 residues. DNA for the CDR3: TGTGCCAGTAGCCCTCTCCGCTATGGCTACACCTTC. Amino acid sequence: CASSPLRYGYTF.

The gene calls are TRBV5-1 and TRBJ1-4, with D possibly TRBD1 on 6 matching bases. The CDR3 extends over 16 amino acids. Germline-derived CDR1 and CDR2 are SGHRS and YFSETQ. Trimming left V 4 bases short and J 3 bases short, with 16 bases between. CDR3 in DNA: TGCGCCAGCAGCCCTGGGGGGGGGCTGGCTAATGAAAAACTGTTTTTT. This translates into CASSPGGGLANEKLFF.

The chain uses TRBV7-9 and TRBJ2-1, with a tentative D call TRBD2 (6 bases). This CDR3 region has 14 residues. Trimming stripped 5 bases from V and 6 bases from J, with 14 bases between. Germline V gives CDR1 SEHNR, CDR2 FQNEAQ (reference sequence). The CDR3 is CASSLMGGINEQFF. Written as DNA, the CDR3 is TGTGCCAGCAGCCTAATGGGGGGAATCAATGAGCAGTTCTTC.

CDR3 sequence: CASSLKSYRTAGNTGELFF. CDR3 nucleotide sequence: TGTGCCAGCAGTTTAAAGTCATATCGTACAGCTGGCAACACCGGGGAGCTGTTTTTT. The chain links TRBV28 to TRBJ2-2, with D unclear. The germline V gene has CDR1 MDHEN and CDR2 SYDVKM. CDR3 size: 19 residues. The V end was cut by 2 bases, the J end by 2 bases, with 21 bases between. The full variable domain, its missing parts supplied by reference TRBV28 and TRBJ2-2, is DVKVTQSSRYLVKRTGEKVFLECVQDMDHENMFWYRQDPGLGLRLIYFSYDVKMKEKGDIPEGYSVSREKKERFSLILESASTNQTSMYLCASSLKSYRTAGNTGELFFGEGSRLTVL.

This sequence joins TRBV6-6 and TRBJ2-3; tentative D call: TRBD2 (6 bases). The CDR3 is 15 amino acids. Trimming left V 0 bases short and J 2 bases short, with 9 bases between. From germline, CDR1 is MNHNY and CDR2 SVGAGI (reference sequence). The DNA of the CDR3 is TGTGCCAGCAGTTACTCGGGCGGGACCACAGATACGCAGTATTTT. Its translation: CASSYSGGTTDTQYF.

The V call is TRBV13, the J call TRBJ1-1, with a weak D call TRBD1 (6 bases). This CDR3 has 15 amino acids. Germline lookup yields CDR1 PRHDT and CDR2 FYEKMQ (reference sequence). Trimming took off 4 bases at V and 5 bases at J, with 17 bases between the two ends. DNA for the CDR3: TGTGCCAGCAGCTCCCGGCGGGGGGCAGGTACTGAAGCTTTCTTT. Protein product: CASSSRRGAGTEAFF.